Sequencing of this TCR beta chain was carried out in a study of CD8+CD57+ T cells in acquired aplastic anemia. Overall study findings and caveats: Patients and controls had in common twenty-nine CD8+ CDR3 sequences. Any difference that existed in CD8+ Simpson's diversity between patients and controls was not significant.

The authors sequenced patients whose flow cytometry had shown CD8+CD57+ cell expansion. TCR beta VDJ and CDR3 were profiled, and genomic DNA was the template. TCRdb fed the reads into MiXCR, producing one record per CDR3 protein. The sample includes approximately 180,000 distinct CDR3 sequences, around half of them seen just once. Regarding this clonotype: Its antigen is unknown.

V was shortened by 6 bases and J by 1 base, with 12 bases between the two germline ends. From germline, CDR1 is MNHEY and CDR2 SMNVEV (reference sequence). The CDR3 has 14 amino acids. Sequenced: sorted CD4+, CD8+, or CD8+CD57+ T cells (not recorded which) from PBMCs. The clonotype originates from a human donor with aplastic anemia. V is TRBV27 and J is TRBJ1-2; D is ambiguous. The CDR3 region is CASSLGWSNYGYTF. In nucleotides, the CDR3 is TGTGCCAGCAGCCTAGGATGGAGTAACTATGGCTACACCTTC.